This T cell receptor (beta chain) came from a study of shared clonotypes between healthy human individuals. A CD45RA-negative memory subset and a CD45RA+ naive subset were separated from the CD4+ cells. CDR1 is SGHRS and CDR2 is YFSETQ in the germline V gene. The length of the CDR3 is 15 residues. Trimming at V came to 4 bases and at J to 4 bases, leaving 6 bases not matched to a gene. Study results and caveats: Generation probabilities were higher for clonotypes shared across all four sorted-subset donors than for unshared ones. Limited genetic and exposure-history diversity came from having few donors.

Profiled with immunoSEQ multiplex PCR; TCRdb holds only in-frame clones, not every one. The sample consists of 950,000 to 1,300,000 clones, 60% to 80% of them appearing once. With respect to this clone: Its antigen is not known.

The source of this sequence is a man between 18 and 35 years old in good health. This chain joins TRBV5-1 and TRBJ2-1; 9 bases line up with TRBD1. The sample comprised memory CD4+ T cells sorted from blood. The subset denotes: CD45RA-negative fraction. DNA of the CDR3: TGCGCCAGCAGCGAGGACAGGGGCAAATACAATGAGCAGTTCTTC. Protein: CASSEDRGKYNEQFF.